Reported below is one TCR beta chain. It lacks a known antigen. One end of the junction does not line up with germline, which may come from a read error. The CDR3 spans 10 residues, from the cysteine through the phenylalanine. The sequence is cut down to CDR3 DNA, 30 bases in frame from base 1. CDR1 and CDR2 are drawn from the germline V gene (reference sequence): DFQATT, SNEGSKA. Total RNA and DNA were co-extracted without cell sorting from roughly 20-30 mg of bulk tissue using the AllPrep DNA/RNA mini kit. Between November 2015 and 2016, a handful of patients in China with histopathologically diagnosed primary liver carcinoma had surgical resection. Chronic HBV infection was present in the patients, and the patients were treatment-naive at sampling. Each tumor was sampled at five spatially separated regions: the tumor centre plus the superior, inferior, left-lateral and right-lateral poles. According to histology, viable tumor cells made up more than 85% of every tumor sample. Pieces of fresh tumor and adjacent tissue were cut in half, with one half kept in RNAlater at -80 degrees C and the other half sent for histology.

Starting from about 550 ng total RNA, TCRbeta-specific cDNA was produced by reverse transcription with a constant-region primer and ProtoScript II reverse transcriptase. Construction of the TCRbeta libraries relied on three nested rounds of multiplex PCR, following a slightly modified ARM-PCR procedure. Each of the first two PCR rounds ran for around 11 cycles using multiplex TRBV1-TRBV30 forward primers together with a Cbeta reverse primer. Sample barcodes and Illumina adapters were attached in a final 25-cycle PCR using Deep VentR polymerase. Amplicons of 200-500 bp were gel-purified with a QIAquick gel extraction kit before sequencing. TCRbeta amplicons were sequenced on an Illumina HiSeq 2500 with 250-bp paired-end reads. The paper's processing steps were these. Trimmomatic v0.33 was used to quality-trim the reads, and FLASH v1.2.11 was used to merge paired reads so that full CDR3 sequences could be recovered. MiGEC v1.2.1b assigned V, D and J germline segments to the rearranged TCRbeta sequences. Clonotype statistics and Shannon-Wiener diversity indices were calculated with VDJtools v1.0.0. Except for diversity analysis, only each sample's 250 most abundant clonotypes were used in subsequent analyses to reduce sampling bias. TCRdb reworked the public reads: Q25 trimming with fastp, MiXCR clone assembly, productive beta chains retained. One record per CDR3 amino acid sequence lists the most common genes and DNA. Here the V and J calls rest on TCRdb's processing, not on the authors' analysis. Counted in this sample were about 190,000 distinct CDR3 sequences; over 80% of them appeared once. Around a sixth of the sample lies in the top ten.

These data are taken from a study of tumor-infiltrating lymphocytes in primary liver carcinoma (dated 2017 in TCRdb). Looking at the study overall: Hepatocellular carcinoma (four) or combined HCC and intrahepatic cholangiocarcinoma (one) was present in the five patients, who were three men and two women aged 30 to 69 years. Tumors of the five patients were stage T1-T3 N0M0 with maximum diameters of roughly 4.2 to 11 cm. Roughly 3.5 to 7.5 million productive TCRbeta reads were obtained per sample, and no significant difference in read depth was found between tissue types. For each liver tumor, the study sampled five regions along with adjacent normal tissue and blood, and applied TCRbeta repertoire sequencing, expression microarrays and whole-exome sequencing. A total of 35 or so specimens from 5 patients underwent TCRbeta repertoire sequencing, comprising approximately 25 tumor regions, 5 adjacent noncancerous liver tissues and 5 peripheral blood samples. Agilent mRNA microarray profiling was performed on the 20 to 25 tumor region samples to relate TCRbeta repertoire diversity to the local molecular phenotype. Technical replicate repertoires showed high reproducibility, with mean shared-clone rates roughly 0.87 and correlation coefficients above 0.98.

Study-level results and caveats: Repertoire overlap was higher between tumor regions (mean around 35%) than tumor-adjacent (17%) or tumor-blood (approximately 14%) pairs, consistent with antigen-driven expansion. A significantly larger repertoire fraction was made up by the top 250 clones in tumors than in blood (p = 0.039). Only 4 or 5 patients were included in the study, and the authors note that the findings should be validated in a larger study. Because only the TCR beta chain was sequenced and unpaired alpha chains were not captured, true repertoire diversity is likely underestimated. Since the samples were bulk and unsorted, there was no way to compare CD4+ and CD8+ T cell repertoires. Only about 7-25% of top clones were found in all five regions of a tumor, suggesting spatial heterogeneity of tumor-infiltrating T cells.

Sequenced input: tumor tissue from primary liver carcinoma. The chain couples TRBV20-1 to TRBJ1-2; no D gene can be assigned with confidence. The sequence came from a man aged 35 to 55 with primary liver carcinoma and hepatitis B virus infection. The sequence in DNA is TGCAGTGCTAACGACGGTGGCTACACATTC. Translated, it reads CSANDGGYTF.